This T cell receptor (beta chain) was recorded in a study of T-cell memory formation after mild COVID-19. The overall study: TCR clusters were mostly confined to one donor each. Study findings and constraints: What remained unconfirmed was the SARS-CoV-2 specificity of second-wave clones peaking on day 37. CD4+ contracting clones were found mainly in CM and EM, and CD8+ ones in EMRA. There were some responding clones in pre-infection memory, which suggested that cross-reactive memory had joined.

A remark on this clonotype: Antigen specificity is unknown.

TCRdb processed the 5' RACE reads anew with MiXCR; each CDR3 protein has one entry. Among approximately 350,000 distinct CDR3 sequences listed, approximately 29% were seen once. The source material was PBMCs or a T cell subset sorted from them (not recorded which). The receptor was isolated from an adult woman who had mild COVID-19 (a few samples of this study predate the infection). Cell type and time point are not known.

In DNA form, the CDR3 reads TGCGCCAGCAGCCAAGATTTTACCAGCGGAGCGTCCTACAATGAGCAGTTCTTC. Translating it yields CASSQDFTSGASYNEQFF. The V gene is TRBV4-3, the J gene TRBJ2-1; TRBD2 is a possible D gene (5 bases). V lost 0 bases and J 1 base, leaving 16 bases between the germline ends. The CDR3 has 18 amino acids. CDR1 LGHNA and CDR2 YSLEER come from the germline V gene.